This TCR beta chain emerged from a study of blood T cell repertoires in COVID-19. The V and J ends lost 6 bases and 0 bases respectively, with 9 bases between them. The CDR3 runs 13 residues. Germline assignment: CDR1 MDHEN and CDR2 SYDVKM. Symptom resolution, clearance, or two negative PCRs marked donors in Cohort 3 as recovered. Under the authors' procedure: Nucleated cell number was recorded as an estimate derived from reference gene primer amplification. Profiling relied on immunoSEQ multiplex PCR, and the TCRdb table lists in-frame clones only, not all of them. Clonal size and the V and J genes are those of that table, whereas D and trimming came from the DNA. The profile shows 140,000 to 150,000 clones, over 80% of them singletons.

The specimen was PBMCs or T cells enriched from blood (not recorded which). This sequence joins TRBV28 and TRBJ2-7, with D possibly being TRBD2 (5 bases). This receptor was taken from a man between 60 and 70 years old who had recovered from COVID-19. The CDR3 sequence: CASSPAVSYEQYF. CDR3 nucleotide sequence: TGTGCCAGCAGCCCAGCGGTCTCCTACGAGCAGTACTTC. The variable domain in full, completed from reference TRBV28 and TRBJ2-7, reads DVKVTQSSRYLVKRTGEKVFLECVQDMDHENMFWYRQDPGLGLRLIYFSYDVKMKEKGDIPEGYSVSREKKERFSLILESASTNQTSMYLCASSPAVSYEQYFGPGTRLTVT.